These T cell receptor beta chains were read from a single sample in a study of STAT3 mutations in large granular lymphocyte leukemia. Clones were sequenced by immunoSEQ multiplex PCR, and TCRdb holds only the in-frame ones, with some missing. The sample comprises tens of thousands of clones, approximately 83% of which are singletons, and roughly 13% rests with the top ten. Sequences were obtained from peripheral blood mononuclear cells. These receptors were obtained from a man aged 55 to 70 with T-cell large granular lymphocyte leukemia. Some clones in this sample may be carry-over from other donors' samples. Both conserved end residues are part of each CDR3. The D gene is left open where the match is weak. Clone size is shown for a subset of rows, as once, few, many or a class of expanded clone.

abundance	j_gene	d_gene	v_gene	CDR3nt	CDR3aa
NA	TRBJ2-2	NA	TRBV19	TGTGCCAGTACTAGGAACACCGGGGAGCTGTTTTTT	CASTRNTGELFF
NA	TRBJ1-5	NA	TRBV28	TGTGCCACCATGGCAGAATATAGCAATCAGCCCCAGCATTTT	CATMAEYSNQPQHF
NA	TRBJ2-7	NA	TRBV6-6	TGTGCCAGCAGCTCACCCGAGGGTGGCCTCTACGAGCAGTACTTC	CASSSPEGGLYEQYF
NA	TRBJ2-3	NA	TRBV7-8	TGTGCCAGCAGCTTCCCCTCCAATACGCAGTATTTT	CASSFPSNTQYF
once	TRBJ2-1	TRBD2	TRBV5-6	TGTGCCAGCAGCTTAAGACTAGCGGGGGCCGGGGATGAGCAGTTCTTC	CASSLRLAGAGDEQFF
NA	TRBJ2-1	TRBD2	TRBV14	TGTGCCAGCAGCCAAGTGGAGCGGGAGTTCTACAATGAGCAGTTCTTC	CASSQVEREFYNEQFF
once	TRBJ2-6	NA	TRBV13	TGTGCCAGCAGCTTAATTCTGGGGGCCAACGTCCTGACTTTC	CASSLILGANVLTF
NA	TRBJ1-6	TRBD1	TRBV9	TGTGCCAGCAGCGTAGAATCAGGGGGCAATTCACCCCTCCACTTT	CASSVESGGNSPLHF
NA	TRBJ2-1	NA	TRBV5-6	TGTGCCAGCAGCTTGGACAATGAGCAGTTCTTC	CASSLDNEQFF
NA	TRBJ1-1	NA	TRBV5-1	TGCGCCAGCACAAAAAGAGACCCGGGGAACACTGAAGCTTTCTTT	CASTKRDPGNTEAFF
NA	TRBJ2-3	NA	TRBV4-3	TGCGCCAGCAGCCCATGGTCGCGGAGCACAGATACGCAGTATTTT	CASSPWSRSTDTQYF
NA	TRBJ2-3	NA	TRBV5-4	TGTGCCAGCAGCTTTGGTCAGGATACGCAGTATTTT	CASSFGQDTQYF
NA	TRBJ2-2	NA	TRBV5-6	TGTGCCAGCAGCTTGCTAGCGTTGGACACCGGGGAGCTGTTTTTT	CASSLLALDTGELFF
NA	TRBJ1-2	NA	TRBV6-5	TGTGCCAGCAGTCACAACCCACAGAGGCAGGGCTACACCTTC	CASSHNPQRQGYTF
NA	TRBJ2-1	NA	TRBV27	TGTGCCAGCAGTCCCCAGGGAGGGGGAAACAATGAGCAGTTCTTC	CASSPQGGGNNEQFF
NA	TRBJ2-5	TRBD2	TRBV5-1	TGCGCCAGCAGCTTGGTAGTAGCGGGAGCGAATGAAGAGACCCAGTACTTC	CASSLVVAGANEETQYF
NA	TRBJ2-3	NA	TRBV5-1	TGCGCCAGCAGCATGGGGACTAGCACAGATACGCAGTATTTT	CASSMGTSTDTQYF
NA	TRBJ2-1	TRBD2	TRBV5-1	TGCGCCAGCAGCCCGGGACTAGCGGCTCGCTCCTACAATGAGCAGTTCTTC	CASSPGLAARSYNEQFF
NA	TRBJ2-1	NA	TRBV4-3	TGCGCCAGCAGCCGGGACGGTCGCAATGAGCAGTTCTTC	CASSRDGRNEQFF
NA	TRBJ1-1	NA	TRBV28	TGTGCCTCCCAGGGAAACACTGAAGCTTTCTTT	CASQGNTEAFF
NA	TRBJ1-5	TRBD1	TRBV7-7	TGTGCTAGCAGCCGCGACAGGGGCCAGCCCCAGCATTTT	CASSRDRGQPQHF
NA	TRBJ2-5	TRBD1	TRBV18	TGTGCCAGCTCCCAAGGACAGGGAGCCTATGGGGAGACCCAGTACTTC	CASSQGQGAYGETQYF
NA	TRBJ2-5	TRBD2	TRBV28	TGTGCCAGCAGTCCGATACTAGCGGGAGGGCCCGGGAGGGAGACCCAGTACTTC	CASSPILAGGPGRETQYF
NA	TRBJ1-1	NA	TRBV7-9	TGTGCCAGCAGCTTATGGGACACTGAAGCTTTCTTT	CASSLWDTEAFF
once	TRBJ2-7	TRBD2	TRBV6-1	TGTGCCAGCAGGGGGCTACTAGCGGGAGGATCCGAGCAGTACTTC	CASRGLLAGGSEQYF
NA	TRBJ2-2	NA	TRBV27	TGTGCCAGCAGCGATCAGCTGAACACCGGGGAGCTGTTTTTT	CASSDQLNTGELFF
once	TRBJ2-1	NA	TRBV5-1	TGCGCCAGCAGCGGTATGGGGCGAGACACCTACAATGAGCAGTTCTTC	CASSGMGRDTYNEQFF
NA	TRBJ2-7	NA	TRBV7-2	TGTGCCAGCAGCATGAGCTCCTACGAGCAGTACTTC	CASSMSSYEQYF
NA	TRBJ1-1	NA	TRBV9	TGTGCCAGCAGCGTTAACCTGAACACTGAAGCTTTCTTT	CASSVNLNTEAFF
NA	TRBJ1-2	TRBD1	TRBV5-1	TGCGCCAGCAGCTTGGTTGGCCCGGGACAGGGGGATGGCTACACCTTC	CASSLVGPGQGDGYTF
NA	TRBJ2-3	TRBD2	TRBV2	TGTGCCAGCAGTGGGACTAGCGGGAGCACAGATACGCAGTATTTT	CASSGTSGSTDTQYF
NA	TRBJ2-7	TRBD1	TRBV7-6	TGTGCCAGCAGCCGATCACAGGGGGCATTGAACGAGCAGTACTTC	CASSRSQGALNEQYF
NA	TRBJ2-1	NA	TRBV28	TGTGCCACCACGACCTTAGAGGGGATTGGGTCCTACAATGAGCAGTTCTTC	CATTTLEGIGSYNEQFF
NA	TRBJ1-6	NA	TRBV11-2	TGTGCCAGCAGCCGTGGGGAGGGAGGAGTATCACCCCTCCACTTT	CASSRGEGGVSPLHF
few	TRBJ2-6	NA	TRBV19	TGTGCCAGTGCTACAGGAAGCTCTGGGGCCAACGTCCTGACTTTC	CASATGSSGANVLTF
NA	TRBJ2-5	TRBD2	TRBV5-1	TGCGCCAGCAGCCCCGCGGGGGGGCAAGAGACCCAGTACTTC	CASSPAGGQETQYF
NA	TRBJ1-3	NA	TRBV30	TGTGCCTGGAGTCGCCCTGGACAGAGCTCTGGAAACACCATATATTTT	CAWSRPGQSSGNTIYF
NA	TRBJ2-5	TRBD2	TRBV19	TGTGCCAGTAGTATACGCGGGAGCCAAGAGACCCAGTACTTC	CASSIRGSQETQYF
NA	TRBJ1-1	NA	TRBV18	TGTGCCAGCTCACCACCGAAGGGTTCTCAGGAGAACACTGAAGCTTTCTTT	CASSPPKGSQENTEAFF
once	TRBJ1-4	TRBD1	TRBV9	TGTGCCAGCAGCGGAACGACAGGGGGCCATGAAAAACTGTTTTTT	CASSGTTGGHEKLFF
NA	TRBJ2-7	NA	TRBV18	TGTGCCAGCTCAACGGATCTTTACGAGCAGTACTTC	CASSTDLYEQYF
NA	TRBJ2-5	TRBD1	TRBV5-6	TGTGCCAGCAGCGTGGACAGGGGAGGGTTTGGGACCCAGTACTTC	CASSVDRGGFGTQYF
NA	TRBJ2-5	TRBD1	TRBV6-1	TGTGCCAGCAGCGGGGGACAGGGAGAGACCCAGTACTTC	CASSGGQGETQYF
once	TRBJ2-3	NA	TRBV7-2	TGTGCCAGCAGCCTTCAGGGAGCCGACACAGATACGCAGTATTTT	CASSLQGADTDTQYF
NA	TRBJ2-7	TRBD1	TRBV7-9	TGTGCCACCGAGGACAGGGGCTCCTACGAGCAGTACTTC	CATEDRGSYEQYF
once	TRBJ2-4	NA	TRBV7-9	TGTGCCAGCAGCCACGACGGCCTGAGGGGCATTCAGTACTTC	CASSHDGLRGIQYF
NA	TRBJ1-5	NA	TRBV6-5	TGTGCCAGCAGTTATGGGCAGAACAATCAGCCCCAGCATTTT	CASSYGQNNQPQHF
NA	TRBJ2-4	NA	TRBV5-4	TGTGCCAGCAGCGGGGGCGGGGTAAACATTCAGTACTTC	CASSGGGVNIQYF
NA	TRBJ2-3	NA	TRBV27	TGTGCCAGCAGTTTCGGGGGGCTAACAGATACGCAGTATTTT	CASSFGGLTDTQYF
NA	TRBJ2-4	TRBD1	TRBV4-3	TGCGCCAGCAGCCAAGCTACCGGACAGGGGGAGTGGTACTTC	CASSQATGQGEWYF
NA	TRBJ2-5	NA	TRBV5-1	TGCGCCAGCAGCGTCCCGCTGGAGACCCAGTACTTC	CASSVPLETQYF
once	TRBJ2-1	NA	TRBV7-2	TGTGCCAGCAGCTTACGTGGGGGAATTAATGAGCAGTTCTTC	CASSLRGGINEQFF